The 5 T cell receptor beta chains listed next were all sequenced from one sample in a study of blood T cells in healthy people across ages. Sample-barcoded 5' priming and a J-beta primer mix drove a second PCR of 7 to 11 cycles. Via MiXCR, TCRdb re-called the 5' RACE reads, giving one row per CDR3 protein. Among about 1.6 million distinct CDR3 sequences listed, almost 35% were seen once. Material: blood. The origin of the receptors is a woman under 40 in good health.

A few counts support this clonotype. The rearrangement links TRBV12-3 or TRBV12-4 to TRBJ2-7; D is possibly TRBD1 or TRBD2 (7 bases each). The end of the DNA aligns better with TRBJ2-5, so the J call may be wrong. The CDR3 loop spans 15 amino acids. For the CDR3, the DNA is TGTGCCAGCAGTCCAGCGGGACAGTCGGGAATGACCCAGTACTTC. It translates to CASSPAGQSGMTQYF.

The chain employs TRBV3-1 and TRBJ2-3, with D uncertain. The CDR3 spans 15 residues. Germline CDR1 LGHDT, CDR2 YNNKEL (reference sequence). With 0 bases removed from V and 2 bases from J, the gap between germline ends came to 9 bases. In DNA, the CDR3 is TGTGCCAGCAGCCAAGAGCGAGAGTACACAGATACGCAGTATTTT. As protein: CASSQEREYTDTQYF.

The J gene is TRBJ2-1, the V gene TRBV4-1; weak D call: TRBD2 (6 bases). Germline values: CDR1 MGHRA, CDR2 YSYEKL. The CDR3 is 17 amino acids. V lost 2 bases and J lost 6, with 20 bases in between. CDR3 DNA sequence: TGCGCCAGCAGCCAATTGGGATTGGCCCCGGAGGGCAATGAGCAGTTCTTC. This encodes CASSQLGLAPEGNEQFF.

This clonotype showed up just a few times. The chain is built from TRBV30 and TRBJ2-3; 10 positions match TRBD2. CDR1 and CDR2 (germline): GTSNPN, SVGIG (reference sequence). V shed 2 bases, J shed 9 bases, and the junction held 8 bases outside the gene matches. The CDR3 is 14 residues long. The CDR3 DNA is TGTGCCTGGAGTCCGGCTAGCGGGGGAAGGACGCAGTATTTT. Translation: CAWSPASGGRTQYF.

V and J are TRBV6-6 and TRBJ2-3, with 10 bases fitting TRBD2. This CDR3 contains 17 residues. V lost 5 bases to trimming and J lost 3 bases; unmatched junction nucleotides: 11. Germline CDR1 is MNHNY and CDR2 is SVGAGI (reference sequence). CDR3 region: CASSLSSGSLGTDTQYF. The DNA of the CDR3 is TGTGCCAGCAGTCTTTCTAGCGGGAGTTTGGGGACAGATACGCAGTATTTT.